A single sample gave rise to the 22 T cell receptor beta chains below, sequenced in a study of blood T cell repertoires in COVID-19. Generated by immunoSEQ multiplex PCR, the TCRdb table keeps only in-frame clones and is missing some. The sample carries approximately 260,000 clones, roughly 80% recorded once. Sequenced sample: peripheral blood. The receptor source for this set is a man aged 55 to 69 who had recovered from COVID-19.

In DNA form, the CDR3 reads TGTGCCAGCAGGGGGACAGGGAACACTGAAGCTTTCTTT. Residues: CASRGTGNTEAFF. The V gene is TRBV12-3 or TRBV12-4, the J gene TRBJ1-1, with 8 bases aligning to TRBD1. The V gene end was trimmed by 6 bases and the J gene end by 1 base; junction bases not matched to a gene: 1. CDR3 length: 13 amino acids.

The chain combines TRBV6-5 with TRBJ2-3, with 8 bases that match TRBD2. Germline V gives CDR1 MNHEY, CDR2 SVGAGI. The trim removed 4 bases at V and 2 bases at J, leaving 5 bases unmatched. CDR3 length: 15 amino acids. DNA of the CDR3: TGTGCCAGCAGTTTATCGCGGGGGGCCACAGATACGCAGTATTTT. It encodes CASSLSRGATDTQYF.

The V and J genes are TRBV27 and TRBJ1-6, with D possibly TRBD1 on 6 matching bases. The ends were cut back, 7 bases at V and 7 bases at J, with 11 bases in the middle. The CDR3 sequence is 13 residues long. Germline CDR1 MNHEY, CDR2 SMNVEV (reference sequence). The CDR3 loop is CASTQGINSPLHF. DNA of the CDR3: TGTGCCAGCACACAGGGAATAAATTCACCCCTCCACTTT.

The chain combines TRBV7-2 with TRBJ1-1, with a possible D match to TRBD1 (6 bases). The CDR3 sequence is 12 residues long. Germline V gene data show CDR1 as SGHTA and CDR2 as FQGNSA. V dropped 5 bases and J dropped 9 bases, with 13 bases sitting between them. CDR3 loop: CASSLDRLQAFF. The CDR3 nucleotides read TGTGCCAGCAGCCTCGACAGGTTGCAAGCTTTCTTT.

The genes are TRBV3-1 (or the pseudogene TRBV3-2) and TRBJ1-4; TRBD1 matches at 10 bases. Germline CDR1 LGHDT, CDR2 YNNKEL (reference sequence). J was trimmed by 0 bases and V by 6 bases; bases with no gene match: 7. The CDR3 spans 17 residues. This CDR3 reads CASSRRDRGATNEKLFF. The CDR3 DNA sequence: TGTGCCAGCAGTCGAAGGGACAGGGGCGCAACTAATGAAAAACTGTTTTTT.

The chain recombines TRBV6-1 with TRBJ2-3, with 10 bases identical to TRBD2. With 4 bases clipped from V and 2 bases from J, the junction kept 6 bases outside the gene matches. This CDR3 is built from 16 residues. Germline V lookup: CDR1 MNHNS, CDR2 SASEGT. The CDR3 protein is CASSGTSGFNTDTQYF. CDR3 DNA sequence: TGTGCCAGCAGTGGGACTAGCGGTTTCAACACAGATACGCAGTATTTT.

The chain employs TRBV27 and TRBJ1-4; 9 bases fit TRBD1. Germline V gene lookup returns CDR1 MNHEY and CDR2 SMNVEV (reference sequence). V lost 5 bases to trimming and J lost 4 bases; unmatched junction nucleotides: 5. The CDR3 runs to 15 residues. The CDR3 DNA reads as TGTGCCAGCAGTAACAGGGGGCTGGGTAATGAAAAACTGTTTTTT. Protein: CASSNRGLGNEKLFF. Variable domain in full (rest from reference TRBV27 and TRBJ1-4): EAQVTQNPRYLITVTGKKLTVTCSQNMNHEYMSWYRQDPGLGLRQIYYSMNVEVTDKGDVPEGYKVSRKEKRNFPLILESPSPNQTSLYFCASSNRGLGNEKLFFGSGTQLSVL.

This chain uses TRBV19 with TRBJ2-3; TRBD2 matches 16 bases. This CDR3 region has 19 residues. V was clipped by 4 bases and J by 7 bases; unmatched bases: 14. Germline values: CDR1 LNHDA, CDR2 SQIVND (reference sequence). The CDR3 loop is CASSKVVGLAGGPNHTQYF. CDR3 nucleotide sequence: TGTGCCAGTAGTAAGGTGGTGGGACTAGCGGGAGGGCCGAATCATACGCAGTATTTT. Using reference TRBV19 and TRBJ2-3 for the parts outside the CDR3, the full variable domain is DGGITQSPKYLFRKEGQNVTLSCEQNLNHDAMYWYRQDPGQGLRLIYYSQIVNDFQKGDIAEGYSVSREKKESFPLTVTSAQKNPTAFYLCASSKVVGLAGGPNHTQYFGPGTRLTVL.

The chain is built from TRBV30 and TRBJ1-6, with 9 bases that match TRBD1. Losses at the gene ends were 3 bases for V and 9 bases for J; bases not matched to a gene: 6. The germline V gene encodes CDR1 GTSNPN and CDR2 SVGIG (reference sequence). This CDR3 has 14 residues. The CDR3 region is CAWRTGTGPSPLHF. The CDR3 DNA reads as TGTGCCTGGAGAACTGGGACAGGGCCTTCACCCCTCCACTTT.

V is TRBV5-6 and J is TRBJ1-1; D is perhaps TRBD1 (5 bases). Germline V gene lookup returns CDR1 SGHDT and CDR2 YYEEEE. Trimming took off 5 bases at V and 1 base at J, with 12 bases between the two ends. The CDR3 totals 14 residues. CDR3 sequence: CASRGRGRNTEAFF. The CDR3 DNA sequence: TGTGCCAGCAGGGGACGGGGGAGGAACACTGAAGCTTTCTTT.

The chain links TRBV2 to TRBJ1-4; no clear D. This CDR3 contains 14 residues. V lost 3 bases and J 10 bases, leaving 15 bases between the germline ends. Germline V gene sequence: CDR1 SNHLY, CDR2 FYNNEI. CDR3 residues: CASSERAAGGKLFF. CDR3 nucleotide sequence: TGTGCCAGCAGTGAGCGGGCCGCAGGCGGAAAACTGTTTTTT.

The J gene is TRBJ1-5, the V gene TRBV19; the D gene is possibly TRBD1 (5 bases). V lost 5 bases and J lost 7, with 12 bases in between. This CDR3 has 13 residues. Per the germline V gene, CDR1 is LNHDA and CDR2 is SQIVND (reference sequence). The CDR3 DNA reads TGTGCCAGTAGTTTCCAGGGCGGCCAGCCCCAGCATTTT. It encodes CASSFQGGQPQHF.

The chain employs TRBV5-1 and TRBJ1-2, with 10 bases lining up with TRBD1. Germline values: CDR1 SGHRS, CDR2 YFSETQ. The CDR3 is made up of 16 amino acids. Trimming took 3 bases from V and 1 from J; bases not matched to a gene: 6. The CDR3 nucleotides read TGCGCCAGCAGCTCCGGACAGGGGGAAGTTAACTATGGCTACACCTTC. The encoded protein is CASSSGQGEVNYGYTF. Combining the CDR3 with reference TRBV5-1 and TRBJ1-2 gives the whole variable domain KAGVTQTPRYLIKTRGQQVTLSCSPISGHRSVSWYQQTPGQGLQFLFEYFSETQRNKGNFPGRFSGRQFSNSRSEMNVSTLELGDSALYLCASSSGQGEVNYGYTFGSGTRLTVV.

This clone was seen just once. The J gene is TRBJ2-6, the V gene TRBV9; D is unclear. This CDR3 contains 16 residues. Germline V CDR1 and CDR2: SGDLS, YYNGEE. Trimming stripped 0 bases from V and 4 bases from J, with 11 bases between. The CDR3 region has the DNA TGTGCCAGCAGCGTAGACTCAGGAACCGGGGCCAACGTCCTGACTTTC. Residues: CASSVDSGTGANVLTF.

The chain links TRBV24-1 to TRBJ2-1; TRBD2 agrees at 10 bases. Germline CDR1 KGHDR, CDR2 SFDVKD. CDR3 length: 14 amino acids. V was clipped by 9 bases and J by 7 bases; unmatched bases: 8. The CDR3 DNA reads TGTGCCACCGAGGGGTCTAGCGGGAGAAATGAGCAGTTCTTC. The encoded protein is CATEGSSGRNEQFF.

This chain joins TRBV7-8 and TRBJ2-1; TRBD2 matches 11 bases. The length of the CDR3 is 17 residues. With V trimmed by 2 bases and J by 2 bases, 5 bases remained unmatched. In germline, CDR1 is SGHVS, CDR2 FQNEAQ. CDR3 amino acids: CASSLIPGLAAYNEQFF. The CDR3 DNA reads TGTGCCAGCAGCTTAATCCCGGGACTAGCGGCCTACAATGAGCAGTTCTTC. Full variable domain (missing parts from reference TRBV7-8 and TRBJ2-1): GAGVSQSPRYKVAKRGQDVALRCDPISGHVSLFWYQQALGQGPEFLTYFQNEAQLDKSGLPSDRFFAERPEGSVSTLKIQRTQQEDSAVYLCASSLIPGLAAYNEQFFGPGTRLTVL.

The chain's CDR3 is CSASTSGGGVDTQYF. The CDR3 DNA follows: TGCAGTGCTAGTACTAGCGGGGGGGGAGTAGATACGCAGTATTTT. This chain uses TRBV20-1 with TRBJ2-3; 13 positions agree with TRBD2. This CDR3 has 15 amino acids. J lost 5 bases, V lost 3 bases, and 5 bases had no gene match. In germline, CDR1 is DFQATT, CDR2 SNEGSKA (reference sequence).

The chain couples TRBV28 to TRBJ2-1; 8 bases are shared with TRBD1. With 7 bases clipped from V and 6 bases from J, the junction kept 5 bases outside the gene matches. Germline CDR1 is MDHEN and CDR2 is SYDVKM. The CDR3 sequence is 13 residues long. DNA of the CDR3: TGTGCCAGCACCTGGGGGACAGGCAATGAGCAGTTCTTC. It encodes CASTWGTGNEQFF. The whole variable domain, filled in from reference TRBV28 and TRBJ2-1, reads DVKVTQSSRYLVKRTGEKVFLECVQDMDHENMFWYRQDPGLGLRLIYFSYDVKMKEKGDIPEGYSVSREKKERFSLILESASTNQTSMYLCASTWGTGNEQFFGPGTRLTVL.

V is TRBV7-8 and J is TRBJ1-5, with D possibly matching TRBD1 (6 bases). Germline V gives CDR1 SGHVS, CDR2 FQNEAQ. V was trimmed by 2 bases and J by 6 bases, leaving 17 bases between them. The CDR3 has 16 amino acids. The DNA of the CDR3 is TGTGCCAGCAGCTTATTTCGACAGGCGGCTGTTCAGCCCCAGCATTTT. This codes for CASSLFRQAAVQPQHF.

This chain connects TRBV5-1 to TRBJ1-1; 10 bases agree with TRBD1. Germline trimming cut 4 bases from V and 0 bases from J; bases unmatched to any gene: 9. Germline CDR1 SGHRS, CDR2 YFSETQ. This CDR3 contains 17 residues. The CDR3 DNA sequence: TGCGCCAGCAGCGCAGGGACAGGGGTAGGGATGAACACTGAAGCTTTCTTT. Its translation is CASSAGTGVGMNTEAFF.

This chain connects TRBV7-6 to TRBJ1-5, with 10 bases lining up with TRBD1. J lost 5 bases, V lost 5 bases, and 3 bases had no gene match. Germline CDR1 and CDR2: SGHVS and FNYEAQ. This CDR3 has 14 amino acids. CDR3 in amino acids: CASSRGQGDQPQHF. The CDR3 coding sequence is TGTGCCAGCAGCCGCGGACAGGGGGATCAGCCCCAGCATTTT. The full variable domain, in which reference TRBV7-6 and TRBJ1-5 provide the parts outside the CDR3, is GAGVSQSPRYKVTKRGQDVALRCDPISGHVSLYWYRQALGQGPEFLTYFNYEAQQDKSGLPNDRFSAERPEGSISTLTIQRTEQRDSAMYRCASSRGQGDQPQHFGDGTRLSIL.

The gene calls are TRBV9 and TRBJ2-1, with D uncertain. Trimming left V 0 bases short and J 7 bases short, with 17 bases between. Germline V lookup: CDR1 SGDLS, CDR2 YYNGEE. The CDR3 sequence is 16 residues long. The CDR3 coding sequence is TGTGCCAGCAGCGTAGAGCAGCGCATACTCGGAAATGAGCAGTTCTTC. Its protein product is CASSVEQRILGNEQFF.